These 26 T cell receptor beta chains came from one sample sequenced in a study of blood T cell repertoires in COVID-19. TCRdb's copy holds only in-frame clones and misses some; the assay was immunoSEQ multiplex PCR. The table records about 43,000 clones, roughly 87% of them present only once. Sequenced input: peripheral blood. Receptor source: a man between 60 and 70 years old with active COVID-19.

The chain is built from TRBV7-2 and TRBJ2-7; possible D gene TRBD2, 6 bases. V was clipped by 5 bases and J by 4 bases, with 18 bases between them. The germline CDR1 and CDR2 sequences are SGHTA and FQGNSA. The CDR3 totals 15 residues. The CDR3 is CASSLVVGEVYEQYF. The CDR3 bases are TGTGCCAGCAGCCTAGTCGTCGGGGAGGTATACGAGCAGTACTTC.

V is TRBV30 and J is TRBJ1-2; tentative D call: TRBD1 (5 bases). Trimming cost V 0 bases and J 4 bases, with 9 bases left between them. The V gene's germline CDR1 is GTSNPN and CDR2 SVGIG (reference sequence). There are 13 residues in the CDR3. The CDR3 DNA reads TGTGCCTGGAGTGTTGGGCAGGGCTATGGCTACACCTTC. Its translation is CAWSVGQGYGYTF.

The V gene is TRBV23-1, the J gene TRBJ2-1; 10 bases line up with TRBD2. TRBV23-1 falls under the ORF class, with uncertain function. The CDR3 extends over 17 amino acids. V was clipped by 0 bases and J by 3 bases; unmatched bases: 5. CDR3 protein: CASSQSRLAGDYNEQFF. CDR3 in DNA: TGCGCCAGCAGTCAATCGAGGCTAGCGGGAGACTACAATGAGCAGTTCTTC.

V and J are TRBV5-1 and TRBJ1-4, with a tentative D call TRBD1 (5 bases). Germline V gene data show CDR1 as SGHRS and CDR2 as YFSETQ. Trimming removed 5 bases at V and 7 bases at J, with 15 bases between. The CDR3 is 14 residues long. The CDR3 nucleotides read TGCGCCAGCAGTCGGGGGGAAGGGGTTGAAAAACTGTTTTTT. This codes for CASSRGEGVEKLFF.

CDR3 coding DNA: TGTGCCATCAGACTCGGGACAGGGTTTAACAATGAGCAGTTCTTC. Residues: CAIRLGTGFNNEQFF. The rearrangement links TRBV10-3 to TRBJ2-1, with 9 bases identical to TRBD1. Germline CDR1 is ENHRY and CDR2 is SYGVKD. J was trimmed by 5 bases and V by 6 bases; bases with no gene match: 8. CDR3 size: 15 residues.

In nucleotides, the CDR3 is TGTGCCAGTAGCTACAGGGATTATGGCTACACCTTC. This translates into CASSYRDYGYTF. The chain employs TRBV19 and TRBJ1-2; TRBD1 might be the D (6 bases). In germline, CDR1 is LNHDA, CDR2 SQIVND (reference sequence). The CDR3 is 12 amino acids. The V and J ends lost 6 bases and 5 bases respectively, with 10 bases between them.

This CDR3 reads CASSEAGEKLFF. As DNA, the CDR3 is TGTGCCAGCAGTGAGGCGGGGGAAAAACTGTTTTTT. The gene calls are TRBV2 and TRBJ1-4; D remains unclear. V was shortened by 3 bases and J by 8 bases, with 7 bases between the two germline ends. The CDR3 has 12 amino acids. In germline, CDR1 is SNHLY, CDR2 FYNNEI.

V gene TRBV27 combines with J gene TRBJ2-3, with TRBD2 matching 11 bases. Germline lookup yields CDR1 MNHEY and CDR2 SMNVEV (reference sequence). This CDR3 spans 16 amino acids. Germline trimming cut 6 bases from V and 3 bases from J; bases unmatched to any gene: 8. The CDR3 coding sequence is TGTGCCAGCAGGGTATTGGGGACTAGCGGAACAGATACGCAGTATTTT. Its protein product is CASRVLGTSGTDTQYF.

This chain joins TRBV6-6 and TRBJ1-5, with 9 positions matching TRBD1. The CDR3 contains 15 residues. V gave up 0 bases and J gave up 7 bases; unmatched junction bases: 4. CDR1 and CDR2 from the germline V gene are MNHNY and SVGAGI (reference sequence). The CDR3, as DNA: TGTGCCAGCAGTTACTCGCGACAGGGGGAACAGCCCCAGCATTTT. Amino acids: CASSYSRQGEQPQHF.

This chain connects TRBV7-2 to TRBJ2-1, with 9 bases matching TRBD2. In germline, CDR1 is SGHTA, CDR2 FQGNSA. This CDR3 contains 16 residues. V gave up 5 bases and J gave up 0 bases; unmatched junction bases: 5. The CDR3 here is CASSVVAGASYNEQFF. CDR3 bases: TGTGCCAGCAGCGTCGTAGCGGGAGCCTCCTACAATGAGCAGTTCTTC.

The chain couples TRBV6-5 to TRBJ2-3, with 10 positions matching TRBD2. V lost 5 bases, J lost 1 base, and 3 bases stayed unmatched. This CDR3 contains 15 residues. Germline CDR1 reads MNHEY; CDR2 reads SVGAGI. CDR3 residues: CASSRLAGGTDTQYF. The CDR3, as DNA: TGTGCCAGCAGTCGTCTAGCGGGGGGCACAGATACGCAGTATTTT.

This clone was detected once. The chain links TRBV4-2 to TRBJ2-3, with D possibly TRBD1 on 6 matching bases. The CDR3 sequence is 16 residues long. V lost 4 bases to trimming and J lost 6 bases, with 20 bases between them. Germline V gene data show CDR1 as LGHNA and CDR2 as YNFKEQ. The CDR3 reads CASSRTGQTDQDTQYF. The CDR3 DNA is TGTGCCAGCAGCCGTACCGGACAGACAGATCAGGATACGCAGTATTTT.

V gene TRBV5-1 combines with J gene TRBJ2-7, with D possibly being TRBD2 (6 bases). The CDR3 length is 15 residues. V was clipped by 0 bases and J by 2 bases, with 12 bases between them. Germline V gene sequence: CDR1 SGHRS, CDR2 YFSETQ. The CDR3 region is CASSLALGGTYEQYF. The CDR3 DNA follows: TGCGCCAGCAGCTTGGCGCTGGGGGGAACCTACGAGCAGTACTTC. Based on the CDR3 plus reference TRBV5-1 and TRBJ2-7, the full variable domain is KAGVTQTPRYLIKTRGQQVTLSCSPISGHRSVSWYQQTPGQGLQFLFEYFSETQRNKGNFPGRFSGRQFSNSRSEMNVSTLELGDSALYLCASSLALGGTYEQYFGPGTRLTVT.

This clone was detected only once. The gene calls are TRBV19 and TRBJ2-1, with 10 bases matching TRBD2. With 2 bases clipped from V and 9 bases from J, the junction kept 10 bases outside the gene matches. Per the germline V gene, CDR1 is LNHDA and CDR2 is SQIVND (reference sequence). CDR3 length: 16 residues. The CDR3 region has the DNA TGTGCCAGTAGTATAATAGTGCCTAGCGGGGGACGTGAGCAGTTCTTC. Encoded protein: CASSIIVPSGGREQFF.

J is TRBJ1-3 and V is TRBV18; no clear D. Germline CDR1 is KGHSH and CDR2 is LQKENI. The CDR3 totals 15 residues. V lost 3 bases, J lost 0 bases, and 9 bases lay in between. In DNA form, the CDR3 reads TGTGCCAGCTCACCCAATCTAGGCTCTGGAAACACCATATATTTT. Residues: CASSPNLGSGNTIYF.

This sequence joins TRBV7-3 and TRBJ1-5, with 7 bases lining up with TRBD1. Per the germline V gene, CDR1 is SGHTA and CDR2 is FQGTGA. CDR3 length equals 16 residues. J was trimmed by 5 bases and V by 7 bases; bases with no gene match: 14. CDR3 in amino acids: CASNMVAAGGDQPQHF. In DNA form, the CDR3 reads TGTGCCAGCAATATGGTAGCGGCAGGGGGAGATCAGCCCCAGCATTTT. Complete variable domain (other parts from reference TRBV7-3 and TRBJ1-5): GAGVSQTPSNKVTEKGKYVELRCDPISGHTALYWYRQSLGQGPEFLIYFQGTGAADDSGLPNDRFFAVRPEGSVSTLKIQRTERGDSAVYLCASNMVAAGGDQPQHFGDGTRLSIL.

This chain joins TRBV7-2 and TRBJ1-1; 8 bases are shared with TRBD1. Germline lookup yields CDR1 SGHTA and CDR2 FQGNSA. There are 15 residues in the CDR3. V shed 1 base, J shed 5 bases, and the junction held 6 bases outside the gene matches. CDR3 loop: CASSLVSGGWTEAFF. The DNA for the CDR3 is TGTGCCAGCAGCTTAGTTTCAGGGGGCTGGACTGAAGCTTTCTTT.

V gene TRBV28 combines with J gene TRBJ2-4; the match to TRBD1 covers 8 bases. Per the germline V gene, CDR1 is MDHEN and CDR2 is SYDVKM. CDR3 length equals 16 residues. With V trimmed by 5 bases and J by 12 bases, 18 bases remained unmatched. As DNA, the CDR3 is TGTGCCAGCAGTCTCCGGACAGGGCCCGTTGAAGGTGGTCAGTACTTC. It is translated as CASSLRTGPVEGGQYF.

V gene TRBV18 combines with J gene TRBJ2-1, with 8 nucleotides matching TRBD2. V lost 1 base, J lost 5 bases, and 7 bases stayed unmatched. This CDR3 has 16 amino acids. The germline gives CDR1 KGHSH, CDR2 LQKENI. The CDR3 is CASSPRSGGDNNEQFF. Here the CDR3 DNA reads TGTGCCAGCTCACCACGATCCGGGGGGGATAACAATGAGCAGTTCTTC.

This chain connects TRBV11-2 to TRBJ1-6; TRBD1 matches 8 bases. From germline, CDR1 is SGHAT and CDR2 FQNNGV. This CDR3 is built from 17 residues. Trimming took 2 bases from V and 5 from J; bases not matched to a gene: 8. The CDR3 is CASSLRTGQLNNSPLHF. As DNA, the CDR3 is TGTGCCAGCAGCTTACGGACAGGGCAACTGAATAATTCACCCCTCCACTTT.

This clone was seen a few times. V is TRBV2 and J is TRBJ1-5; possibly TRBD1 for D (5 bases). This CDR3 is 15 amino acids long. The germline V and J ends were trimmed by 3 bases and 2 bases, with 11 bases remaining between them. Germline V gene data show CDR1 as SNHLY and CDR2 as FYNNEI. The CDR3 protein is CASSDQGIGNQPQHF. The CDR3 nucleotides read TGTGCCAGCAGTGACCAGGGCATCGGCAATCAGCCCCAGCATTTT.

CDR3 DNA sequence: TGTGCCAGCAGTTCCCCGACCGGGACAGGGGGGGATACCGGGGAGCTGTTTTTT. Amino acid sequence: CASSSPTGTGGDTGELFF. J is TRBJ2-2 and V is TRBV27; 11 bases map to TRBD1. Per germline, CDR1 MNHEY and CDR2 SMNVEV (reference sequence). The V gene end was trimmed by 4 bases and the J gene end by 5 bases; junction bases not matched to a gene: 12. The CDR3 has 18 residues.

This chain links TRBV18 with TRBJ2-5; TRBD2 matches at 16 bases. The CDR3 extends over 17 amino acids. J lost 7 bases, V lost 3 bases, and 8 bases had no gene match. From germline, CDR1 is KGHSH and CDR2 LQKENI. The CDR3 DNA reads TGTGCCAGCTCACCGTCGGGACTAGCGGGAGGGCCTGGGACCCAGTACTTC. Protein sequence: CASSPSGLAGGPGTQYF.

The chain employs TRBV5-1 and TRBJ1-3; D not resolved. V gave up 5 bases and J gave up 2 bases, with 8 bases separating them. Germline values: CDR1 SGHRS, CDR2 YFSETQ. This CDR3 region has 13 residues. CDR3: CASRAGTGNTIYF. The DNA of the CDR3 is TGCGCCAGCAGAGCGGGAACTGGAAACACCATATATTTT.

This clone was observed a handful of times. The chain couples TRBV5-1 to TRBJ2-7; 7 nucleotides line up with TRBD2. The germline gives CDR1 SGHRS, CDR2 YFSETQ. The CDR3 extends over 13 amino acids. After removal of 9 bases from V and 0 bases from J, the junction contained 6 bases not matched to a gene. CDR3 amino acids: CATAWEGSYEQYF. CDR3 coding DNA: TGCGCCACCGCGTGGGAGGGCTCCTACGAGCAGTACTTC.

The rearrangement links TRBV5-4 to TRBJ2-1, with 15 nucleotides matching TRBD2. Germline V gives CDR1 SGHNT, CDR2 YYREEE (reference sequence). V gave up 1 base and J gave up 8 bases; unmatched junction bases: 4. The CDR3 runs 16 residues. The CDR3 coding sequence is TGTGCCAGCAGCTTGCGGACTAGCGGGAGGGGGGATGAGCAGTTCTTC. It encodes CASSLRTSGRGDEQFF.